The 8 T cell receptor beta chains below come from one sample, sequenced in a study of response to subunit inactivated influenza vaccine. TCRdb re-derived calls from the RT-PCR reads in MiXCR, one entry per CDR3 protein. The sample records 800,000 or so distinct CDR3 sequences, over 20% being singletons. The sample here was PBMCs from blood, taken around 5 days after vaccination. The receptors stem from a man in his fifties who received an inactivated influenza vaccine.

The chain carries TRBV29-1 and TRBJ2-5; 11 positions match TRBD2. The CDR3 runs to 14 residues. The junction had 8 bases not matched to a gene; V was cut back by 6 bases and J by 5 bases. Germline V lookup: CDR1 SQVTM, CDR2 ANQGSEA. CDR3 nucleotide sequence: TGCAGCGTAGGGACTAGCGGCCTTGGGGAGACCCAGTACTTC. The encoded protein is CSVGTSGLGETQYF.

V gene TRBV18 combines with J gene TRBJ2-7; possible D gene TRBD2, 6 bases. Germline lookup yields CDR1 KGHSH and CDR2 LQKENI. Trimming shortened V by 0 bases and J by 6 bases, and 15 bases separated the two germline ends. The CDR3 totals 15 residues. As DNA, the CDR3 is TGTGCCAGCTCACCACCGTCTGGGGGGAATCGCGAGCAGTACTTC. It specifies CASSPPSGGNREQYF.

The chain employs TRBV7-6 and TRBJ2-1, with D tentatively TRBD2 (6 bases). V was clipped by 5 bases and J by 0 bases, with 14 bases between them. CDR3 length: 16 residues. CDR1 is SGHVS, CDR2 FNYEAQ, per germline. The chain's CDR3 is CASSPRGRSSYNEQFF. CDR3 coding DNA: TGTGCCAGCAGCCCCCGGGGGAGAAGCTCCTACAATGAGCAGTTCTTC.

This clonotype was detected a few times. The rearrangement joins TRBV21-1 to TRBJ2-1. TRBV21-1 is assigned pseudogene status. This CDR3 has 14 residues. Here the CDR3 reads CASSTDLVGNEQFF. The CDR3 region has the DNA TGTGCCAGCAGCACTGACCTGGTTGGGAATGAGCAGTTCTTC.

This chain links TRBV27 with TRBJ1-1, with TRBD1 identical over 9 bases. V shed 0 bases, J shed 2 bases, and the junction held 1 base outside the gene matches. The CDR3 is 15 amino acids. CDR1 and CDR2 (germline): MNHEY, SMNVEV (reference sequence). As DNA, the CDR3 is TGTGCCAGCAGTTTATCACAGGGGGCAAACACTGAAGCTTTCTTT. Its translation is CASSLSQGANTEAFF.

This clonotype has just a few counts. The J gene is TRBJ1-4, the V gene TRBV5-1; possibly TRBD1 for D (6 bases). The CDR3 spans 15 residues. V was cut by 4 bases and J by 5 bases, with 15 bases left in between. The germline V gene encodes CDR1 SGHRS and CDR2 YFSETQ. The chain's CDR3 is CASSNSGDSNEKLFF. In nucleotides, the CDR3 is TGCGCCAGCAGCAACTCAGGGGATTCAAATGAAAAACTGTTTTTT. Together with reference TRBV5-1 and TRBJ1-4, the CDR3 gives the full variable domain: KAGVTQTPRYLIKTRGQQVTLSCSPISGHRSVSWYQQTPGQGLQFLFEYFSETQRNKGNFPGRFSGRQFSNSRSEMNVSTLELGDSALYLCASSNSGDSNEKLFFGSGTQLSVL.

This clonotype was observed many times. The chain links TRBV12-3 or TRBV12-4 to TRBJ2-1, with TRBD2 matching 10 bases. Trimming took 8 bases from V and 7 from J; bases not matched to a gene: 8. This CDR3 contains 14 residues. The CDR3 DNA is TGTGCCAGCGCCGGCAGCGGGGGGGCGAATGAGCAGTTCTTC. Residues: CASAGSGGANEQFF.

This clonotype was observed a handful of times. The gene calls are TRBV10-3 and TRBJ2-7, with 8 nucleotides matching TRBD2. Unmatched junction bases numbered 4, after V lost 2 bases and J lost 7 bases. This CDR3 contains 13 residues. Germline CDR1 ENHRY, CDR2 SYGVKD. CDR3 sequence: CAISEREGLEQYF. The DNA for the CDR3 is TGTGCCATCAGTGAGCGGGAGGGCCTTGAGCAGTACTTC.